These T cell receptor beta chains were read from a single sample in a study of blood T cell repertoires in COVID-19. Profiled with immunoSEQ multiplex PCR; TCRdb holds only in-frame clones, not every one. The data contain 350,000 or so clones, around 83% of them singletons. The material sequenced was peripheral blood. The receptor set was obtained from a young man with active or convalescent COVID-19. The CDR3 runs from the conserved cysteine through the conserved F or W. The order of the fields is J gene, V gene, D gene, CDR3 protein. D genes are given only for firm matches.

>TRBJ2-6|TRBV19|.
CASRTTASSGANVLTF
>TRBJ1-3|TRBV7-2|.
CASSLALGTTPGNTIYF
>TRBJ2-3|TRBV4-2|.
CASSQVTDTQYF
>TRBJ2-7|TRBV6-5|.
CASSYGSGEQYF
>TRBJ1-1|TRBV7-2|.
CASSLGGWNTEAFF
>TRBJ1-1|TRBV19|TRBD1
CASRDRGWNTEAFF
>TRBJ2-3|TRBV7-2|TRBD2
CASSFAGLAGRDTQYF
>TRBJ1-6|TRBV7-9|.
CASSPEGRMPPLHF
>TRBJ2-7|TRBV7-2|TRBD2
CASSLESGSAYEQYF
>TRBJ2-1|TRBV19|TRBD2
CASSQLAGGSYNEQFF
>TRBJ2-1|TRBV29-1|TRBD2
CSVDLREWDEQFF